A selection of T cell receptor beta chains follows, all from one sample in a study of T cells in Graves' hyperthyroidism and ophthalmopathy. MiXCR was run by TCRdb on the multiplex PCR reads, yielding one entry per CDR3 protein. Of about 260,000 distinct CDR3 sequences in the sample, 15% to 20% are singletons; the top ten hold around 28%. Sequencing was done on a sample of blood. The source of these receptors is a woman aged 18-35 years with Graves' ophthalmopathy. Each CDR3 is given with its conserved first and last residue. Fields, in order: J gene, V gene, D gene, clone size, CDR3 protein, CDR3 DNA. The D gene is left open where the match is weak. Expanded clones are given a class, and other clones once, few, many or no size at all.

>TRBJ2-6|TRBV5-1|.|many
CASSFRGTDLSGANVLTF
TGCGCCAGCAGCTTCCGGGGGACAGATCTCTCTGGGGCCAACGTCCTGACTTTC
>TRBJ2-1|TRBV7-6|.|many
CASSLVSNRNNEQFF
TGTGCCAGCAGCTTAGTATCGAACAGAAACAATGAGCAGTTCTTC
>TRBJ2-7|TRBV6-1|TRBD2|.
CASNWVAGAYEQYF
TGTGCCAGCAACTGGGTAGCGGGAGCCTACGAGCAGTACTTC
>TRBJ1-5|TRBV6-1|TRBD1|many
CASSSGGYGQPQHF
TGTGCCAGCAGTTCAGGGGGTTATGGGCAGCCCCAGCATTTT
>TRBJ2-1|TRBV6-1|TRBD1|once
CASIPGQGVFNEQFF
TGTGCCAGCATCCCGGGACAGGGCGTTTTCAATGAGCAGTTCTTC
>TRBJ2-3|TRBV2|TRBD2|.
CASSWTSGSRTDTQYF
TGTGCCAGCAGCTGGACTAGCGGGAGTAGAACAGATACGCAGTATTTT
>TRBJ2-1|TRBV20-1|TRBD1|many
CRPTGGKDEQFF
TGCAGACCGACAGGGGGGAAGGATGAGCAGTTCTTC
>TRBJ1-1|TRBV19|TRBD1|many
CATSRTGRTEAFF
TGTGCCACTTCGAGGACAGGGAGAACTGAAGCTTTCTTT
>TRBJ1-3|TRBV6-5|.|few
CASSYSEWGASGNTIYF
TGTGCCAGCAGTTACTCCGAGTGGGGAGCCTCTGGAAACACCATATATTTT
>TRBJ2-1|TRBV27|.|many
CASSFQDSYNEQFF
TGTGCCAGCAGTTTCCAGGACTCCTACAATGAGCAGTTCTTC
>TRBJ1-3|TRBV7-6|.|.
CASSPGTRLSSGNTIYF
TGTGCCAGCAGCCCCGGGACACGCCTGAGCTCTGGAAACACCATATATTTT
>TRBJ2-4|TRBV11-2|TRBD2|many
CASSFFSHLAGVEENIQYF
TGTGCCAGCAGCTTTTTTAGTCATCTAGCGGGAGTGGAGGAAAACATTCAGTACTTC
>TRBJ2-1|TRBV29-1|TRBD2|.
CSVSYPGTSGGRNPEQFF
TGCAGCGTCTCCTACCCCGGGACTAGCGGGGGGAGGAACCCTGAGCAGTTCTTC
>TRBJ1-6|TRBV27|.|many
CASSLYVRQGSYNSPLHF
TGTGCCAGCAGTTTATACGTCCGGCAGGGCTCCTATAATTCACCCCTCCACTTT
>TRBJ2-1|TRBV12-3/TRBV12-4|.|many
CASSLRSSSYNEQFF
TGTGCCAGCAGTTTACGGTCGAGCTCCTACAATGAGCAGTTCTTC
>TRBJ1-5|TRBV5-1|.|many
CASSLDTYSNQPQHF
TGCGCCAGCAGCCTGGACACCTATAGCAATCAGCCCCAGCATTTT
>TRBJ1-3|TRBV30|.|many
CAWSGPGQSSGNTIYF
TGTGCCTGGAGTGGACCCGGACAGTCCTCTGGAAACACCATATATTTT
>TRBJ1-5|TRBV4-1|.|many
CASSPKGFGNQPQHF
TGCGCCAGCAGCCCGAAGGGTTTCGGCAATCAGCCCCAGCATTTT
>TRBJ2-7|TRBV29-1|TRBD2|.
CSVSYPGTRNEQYF
TGCAGCGTCTCCTACCCCGGGACTAGAAACGAGCAGTACTTC
>TRBJ2-3|TRBV7-2|.|many
CASSFGGLMPDTQYF
TGTGCCAGCAGCTTCGGGGGGCTAATGCCAGATACGCAGTATTTT
>TRBJ2-3|TRBV20-1|TRBD2|many
CSARLAGQDTQYF
TGCAGTGCTCGACTAGCGGGACAAGATACGCAGTATTTT
>TRBJ1-6|TRBV20-1|TRBD1|few
CSAREGQGRDSPLHF
TGCAGTGCTAGAGAGGGACAGGGTAGAGATTCACCCCTCCACTTT
>TRBJ2-3|TRBV2|TRBD1|many
CASLTGGGTDTQYF
TGTGCCAGCTTGACAGGGGGCGGCACAGATACGCAGTATTTT
>TRBJ1-1|TRBV28|TRBD1|many
CASSPPPGQGGTEAFF
TGTGCCAGCAGTCCTCCTCCGGGACAGGGAGGGACTGAAGCTTTCTTT
>TRBJ1-2|TRBV24-1|.|.
CATSGPGDTYGYTF
TGTGCCACCAGTGGGCCGGGTGACACCTATGGCTACACCTTC
>TRBJ2-6|TRBV12-3/TRBV12-4|TRBD1|.
CASASQTGLSGANVLTF
TGTGCCAGCGCCTCCCAGACAGGGCTCTCTGGGGCCAACGTCCTGACTTTC
>TRBJ1-2|TRBV6-1|.|many
CATVQDQGYGYTF
TGTGCCACCGTACAAGACCAGGGCTATGGCTACACCTTC
>TRBJ2-2|TRBV27|.|many
CASSLQSLVAGELFF
TGTGCCAGCAGTTTACAGTCGTTGGTGGCCGGGGAGCTGTTTTTT
>TRBJ2-5|TRBV20-1|TRBD2|many
CSALYPTSGEQETQYF
TGCAGTGCCCTCTACCCGACTAGCGGGGAACAAGAGACCCAGTACTTC
>TRBJ2-2|TRBV9|.|.
CASSVLVGANTGELFF
TGTGCCAGCAGCGTCCTTGTGGGGGCGAACACCGGGGAGCTGTTTTTT
>TRBJ2-7|TRBV19|TRBD2|few
CASSTTSGPTIEQYF
TGTGCCAGTAGTACCACTAGCGGGCCAACGATCGAGCAGTACTTC
>TRBJ2-7|TRBV28|.|many
CASRRTASYEQYF
TGTGCCAGCAGAAGGACCGCTTCCTACGAGCAGTACTTC
>TRBJ2-7|TRBV6-2/TRBV6-3|TRBD1|many
CASSQPGQGYEQYF
TGTGCCAGCAGTCAACCGGGACAGGGCTACGAGCAGTACTTC
>TRBJ2-7|TRBV2|.|many
CASSPTGGYHEQYF
TGTGCCAGCAGCCCAACAGGAGGGTACCACGAGCAGTACTTC
>TRBJ2-7|TRBV11-2|.|many
CASSQEQGFSYEQYF
TGTGCCAGCAGCCAGGAACAGGGCTTTAGCTACGAGCAGTACTTC
>TRBJ2-1|TRBV30|TRBD2|many
CAWSSPRLAGGNEQFF
TGTGCCTGGAGTTCCCCCCGGCTAGCGGGGGGGAATGAGCAGTTCTTC
>TRBJ1-1|TRBV9|TRBD1|many
CASSRPGQGTEAFF
TGTGCCAGCAGCAGGCCGGGACAGGGGACTGAAGCTTTCTTT
>TRBJ1-1|TRBV7-2|TRBD1|many
CASSLIPGGNTEAFF
TGTGCCAGCAGCTTAATACCAGGGGGGAACACTGAAGCTTTCTTT
>TRBJ2-1|TRBV7-2|.|many
CASSLVTDTSEQFF
TGTGCCAGCAGCTTAGTCACTGACACTAGTGAGCAGTTCTTC
>TRBJ2-1|TRBV5-1|.|many
CASSSTETGYNEQFF
TGCGCCAGCAGCTCCACCGAGACAGGCTACAATGAGCAGTTCTTC
>TRBJ2-1|TRBV7-3|TRBD1|many
CASSQTRQGHNEQFF
TGTGCCAGCAGCCAAACACGACAGGGACACAATGAGCAGTTCTTC
>TRBJ2-4|TRBV10-3|TRBD1|many
CASMDRADIQYF
TGTGCCAGTATGGACAGGGCTGACATTCAGTACTTC
>TRBJ2-4|TRBV6-4|.|.
CASSESGGDIQYF
TGTGCCAGCAGTGAAAGCGGAGGGGACATTCAGTACTTC
>TRBJ1-3|TRBV4-2|.|few
CASSQASGPGNTIYF
TGTGCCAGCAGCCAAGCGAGTGGTCCCGGAAACACCATATATTTT
>TRBJ2-2|TRBV28|.|many
CASSLLPGSDTGELFF
TGTGCCAGCAGTTTATTACCGGGGTCGGACACCGGGGAGCTGTTTTTT
>TRBJ1-2|TRBV20-1|.|many
CSASNKGGAEFTF
TGCAGTGCTAGTAATAAAGGGGGGGCGGAGTTCACCTTC
>TRBJ1-2|TRBV2|.|many
CASSVARGQGINYGYTF
TGTGCCAGCAGTGTCGCCAGGGGCCAAGGTATAAACTATGGCTACACCTTC
>TRBJ1-2|TRBV28|.|many
CASSKPGQLTNYGYTF
TGTGCCAGCAGTAAACCGGGACAACTTACTAACTATGGCTACACCTTC
>TRBJ2-1|TRBV6-1|TRBD1|many
CASSPPGTGGGSSYNEQFF
TGTGCCAGCAGTCCACCAGGGACAGGGGGCGGTAGCTCCTACAATGAGCAGTTCTTC
>TRBJ1-5|TRBV6-5|.|.
CASSYSAGQPQHF
TGTGCCAGCAGTTACTCGGCCGGTCAGCCCCAGCATTTT
>TRBJ1-2|TRBV27|.|many
CASSSEGRSGYTF
TGTGCCAGCAGTTCTGAGGGGAGGAGTGGCTACACCTTC
>TRBJ2-7|TRBV6-1|.|many
CASSRAAFYEQYF
TGTGCCAGCAGTAGGGCGGCCTTCTACGAGCAGTACTTC
>TRBJ1-1|TRBV9|.|many
CASSSGGGLYTEAFF
TGTGCCAGCAGCTCGGGGGGGGGCTTGTACACTGAAGCTTTCTTT
>TRBJ2-7|TRBV29-1|.|many
CSVERNSYEQYF
TGCAGCGTTGAGCGGAACTCCTACGAGCAGTACTTC
>TRBJ2-3|TRBV12-3/TRBV12-4|.|.
CASSLRPPRNTDTQYF
TGTGCCAGCAGTCTGCGGCCCCCGAGGAACACAGATACGCAGTATTTT
>TRBJ2-1|TRBV5-1|TRBD2|many
CASSLESSGGYNEQFF
TGCGCCAGCAGCTTGGAATCTAGCGGGGGCTACAATGAGCAGTTCTTC
>TRBJ2-5|TRBV3-1|.|many
CASSQDIKASEETQYF
TGTGCCAGCAGCCAAGATATTAAGGCTAGCGAAGAGACCCAGTACTTC
>TRBJ2-7|TRBV2|.|many
CASTVTANEQYF
TGTGCCAGCACCGTGACAGCAAACGAGCAGTACTTC
>TRBJ2-5|TRBV20-1|TRBD1|.
CSAWDTVGTGEETQYF
TGCAGTGCTTGGGACACGGTGGGGACAGGGGAAGAGACCCAGTACTTC
>TRBJ2-3|TRBV19|.|.
CASSTQRDSTQYF
TGTGCCAGTAGTACCCAACGGGACTCTACGCAGTATTTT